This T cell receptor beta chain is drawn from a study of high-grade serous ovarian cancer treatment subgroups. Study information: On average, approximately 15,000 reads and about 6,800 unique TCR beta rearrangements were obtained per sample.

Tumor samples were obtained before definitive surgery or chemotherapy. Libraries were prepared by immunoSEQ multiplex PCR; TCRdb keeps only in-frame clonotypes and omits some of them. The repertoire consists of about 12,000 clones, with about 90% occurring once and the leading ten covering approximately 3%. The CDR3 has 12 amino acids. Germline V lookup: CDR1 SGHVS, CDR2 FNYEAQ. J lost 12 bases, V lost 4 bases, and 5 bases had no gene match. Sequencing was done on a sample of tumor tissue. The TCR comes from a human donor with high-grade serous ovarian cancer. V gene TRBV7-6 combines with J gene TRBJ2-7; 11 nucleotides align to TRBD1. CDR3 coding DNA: TGTGCCAGCAGCTCGTGGGGACAGGGGGTGTACTTC. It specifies CASSSWGQGVYF.